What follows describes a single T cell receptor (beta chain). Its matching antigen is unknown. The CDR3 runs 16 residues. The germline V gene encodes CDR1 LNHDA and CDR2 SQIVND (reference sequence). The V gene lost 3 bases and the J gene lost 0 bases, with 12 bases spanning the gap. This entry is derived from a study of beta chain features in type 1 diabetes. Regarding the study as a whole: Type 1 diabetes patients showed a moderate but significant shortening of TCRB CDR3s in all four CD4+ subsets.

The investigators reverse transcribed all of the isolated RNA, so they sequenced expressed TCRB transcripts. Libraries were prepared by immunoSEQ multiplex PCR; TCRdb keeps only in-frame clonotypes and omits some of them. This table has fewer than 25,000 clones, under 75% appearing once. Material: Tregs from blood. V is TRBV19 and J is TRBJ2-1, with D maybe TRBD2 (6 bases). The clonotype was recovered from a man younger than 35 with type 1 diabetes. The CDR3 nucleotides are TGTGCCAGTAGTATTCGGGGGTCCAGCTCCTACAATGAGCAGTTCTTC. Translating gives CASSIRGSSSYNEQFF.